The 15 T cell receptor beta chains presented below share a single source sample, sequenced in a study of blood T cell repertoires in COVID-19. The protocol was immunoSEQ multiplex PCR, while the TCRdb copy is restricted to in-frame clones and leaves out a portion. The sample records roughly 160,000 clones, approximately 79% being singletons. The sample comprised peripheral blood. The receptors were gathered from a woman of 80 years or more with acute or convalescent COVID-19.

The chain links TRBV19 to TRBJ2-5; a possible D gene is TRBD1 (6 bases). Germline loops: CDR1 LNHDA, CDR2 SQIVND (reference sequence). The ends were cut back, 10 bases at V and 2 bases at J, with 17 bases in the middle. The CDR3 is 14 amino acids. CDR3 residues: CATNPRGGQETQYF. The CDR3 DNA follows: TGTGCCACCAATCCCCGAGGGGGTCAAGAGACCCAGTACTTC.

This clone was counted ten times or more. V and J are TRBV5-1 and TRBJ1-2; 11 bases line up with TRBD1. Germline V gives CDR1 SGHRS, CDR2 YFSETQ. This CDR3 is 15 amino acids long. V trimming: 3 bases; J trimming: 3 bases; junction bases outside the gene matches: 4. The CDR3 reads CASSWSDRGHYGYTF. DNA for the CDR3: TGCGCCAGCAGCTGGTCGGACAGGGGGCACTATGGCTACACCTTC.

V gene TRBV3-1 (or the pseudogene TRBV3-2) combines with J gene TRBJ1-6; no clear D gene. V was cut by 1 base and J by 8 bases, with 12 bases left in between. This CDR3 contains 15 residues. Germline V gene lookup returns CDR1 LGHDT and CDR2 YNNKEL (reference sequence). The CDR3, as DNA: TGTGCCAGCAGCCAAGGCAGCGGCCTGGATTCACCCCTCCACTTT. Amino acids: CASSQGSGLDSPLHF.

The rearrangement joins TRBV19 to TRBJ2-1; unclear D gene. The CDR3 sequence is 15 residues long. CDR1 is LNHDA and CDR2 is SQIVND in the germline V gene (reference sequence). Trimming pared 5 bases from V and 0 bases from J, leaving 11 bases between. In nucleotides, the CDR3 is TGTGCCAGTAGTGAGTACTGGAGCTCCTACAATGAGCAGTTCTTC. Translated, it gives CASSEYWSSYNEQFF.

Regarding this clone: Other nucleotide sequences in the sample specify the same CDR3. The CDR3: CASSGTGNQPQHF. The CDR3, as DNA: TGTGCCAGTAGTGGCACAGGCAATCAGCCCCAGCATTTT. The chain is built from TRBV19 and TRBJ1-5; the D is unclear. CDR3 length: 13 amino acids. Trimming removed 5 bases at V and 2 bases at J, with 7 bases between. Germline V gene sequence: CDR1 LNHDA, CDR2 SQIVND (reference sequence).

The J gene is TRBJ2-2, the V gene TRBV4-3; 7 bases are shared with TRBD2. This CDR3 region has 14 residues. CDR1 is LGHNA and CDR2 is YSLEER in the germline V gene. V trimming: 6 bases; J trimming: 4 bases; junction bases outside the gene matches: 5. CDR3 coding DNA: TGCGCCAGCAGGCAGGAGCGGGGCACCGGGGAGCTGTTTTTT. This encodes CASRQERGTGELFF.

The chain joins TRBV18 to TRBJ1-1; no clear D gene. The V end lost 0 bases, the J end lost 1 base, and 9 bases lay between the germline ends. Per germline, CDR1 KGHSH and CDR2 LQKENI. CDR3 length: 15 residues. CDR3 amino acids: CASSPPARGNTEAFF. CDR3 bases: TGTGCCAGCTCACCACCGGCGCGGGGGAACACTGAAGCTTTCTTT.

Here the CDR3 DNA reads TGTGCCAGCAGTTTTTCACTAGCGTTTGAGCAGTTCTTC. Residues: CASSFSLAFEQFF. The rearrangement uses TRBV28 and TRBJ2-1; the match to TRBD2 covers 7 bases. Trimming cost V 3 bases and J 9 bases; bases outside gene matches: 5. The V gene's germline CDR1 is MDHEN and CDR2 SYDVKM. The CDR3 has 13 amino acids.

This rearrangement joins TRBV9 to TRBJ1-2; unclear D gene. The CDR3 is made up of 13 amino acids. Trimming removed 0 bases from V and 1 base from J, with 4 bases in between. CDR1 and CDR2 from the germline V gene are SGDLS and YYNGEE. This chain's CDR3 is CASSVGSNYGYTF. DNA for the CDR3: TGTGCCAGCAGCGTAGGGAGTAACTATGGCTACACCTTC. Based on the CDR3 plus reference TRBV9 and TRBJ1-2, the full variable domain is DSGVTQTPKHLITATGQRVTLRCSPRSGDLSVYWYQQSLDQGLQFLIQYYNGEERAKGNILERFSAQQFPDLHSELNLSSLELGDSALYFCASSVGSNYGYTFGSGTRLTVV.

The V and J genes are TRBV3-1 (or the pseudogene TRBV3-2) and TRBJ1-5; TRBD1 is a possible D gene (5 bases). The V and J ends lost 3 bases and 2 bases respectively, with 8 bases between them. The CDR3 totals 14 residues. Germline V CDR1 and CDR2: LGHDT, YNNKEL (reference sequence). The CDR3 is CASSQQGGNQPQHF. The CDR3 region has the DNA TGTGCCAGCAGCCAGCAGGGTGGCAATCAGCCCCAGCATTTT.

The chain joins TRBV29-1 to TRBJ2-2; 7 nucleotides align to TRBD1. This CDR3 is 15 amino acids long. Germline assignment: CDR1 SQVTM and CDR2 ANQGSEA. Trimming cost V 4 bases and J 0 bases; bases outside gene matches: 5. This CDR3 reads CSVGYRGSNTGELFF. Written as DNA, the CDR3 is TGCAGCGTTGGATACAGGGGCTCGAACACCGGGGAGCTGTTTTTT.

The chain employs TRBV6-2 or TRBV6-3 and TRBJ1-5, with 9 bases identical to TRBD1. Trimming took 6 bases from V and 2 from J; bases not matched to a gene: 17. The CDR3 is 19 residues long. The germline V gene has CDR1 MNHEY and CDR2 SVGEGT. The CDR3 loop reads CASSSHLDRGGYGNQPQHF. CDR3 DNA: TGTGCCAGCAGCTCCCACTTGGACAGGGGAGGATATGGCAATCAGCCCCAGCATTTT.

The genes are TRBV18 and TRBJ1-5; maybe TRBD1 (6 bases). Germline CDR1 KGHSH, CDR2 LQKENI. V was trimmed by 3 bases and J by 4 bases, leaving 13 bases between them. This CDR3 spans 15 amino acids. The CDR3 is CASSPPGRGNQPQHF. In nucleotides, the CDR3 is TGTGCCAGCTCACCCCCGGGCAGGGGAAATCAGCCCCAGCATTTT. Based on the CDR3 plus reference TRBV18 and TRBJ1-5, the full variable domain is NAGVMQNPRHLVRRRGQEARLRCSPMKGHSHVYWYRQLPEEGLKFMVYLQKENIIDESGMPKERFSAEFPKEGPSILRIQQVVRGDSAAYFCASSPPGRGNQPQHFGDGTRLSIL.

J is TRBJ1-1 and V is TRBV12-5, with D unclear. The CDR3 sequence is 14 residues long. Per the germline V gene, CDR1 is LGHNT and CDR2 is FRNRAP. V lost 5 bases and J lost 3, with 13 bases in between. CDR3 loop: CASGVAGFDTEAFF. The CDR3 DNA is TGTGCTAGTGGTGTGGCGGGTTTCGACACTGAAGCTTTCTTT.

This clone was seen once. This rearrangement joins TRBV5-4 to TRBJ2-1; TRBD2 is a possible D gene (5 bases). The CDR3 loop spans 14 amino acids. Germline values: CDR1 SGHNT, CDR2 YYREEE (reference sequence). Trimming took off 1 base at V and 3 bases at J, with 8 bases between the two ends. CDR3 nucleotide sequence: TGTGCCAGCAGCTTGCCGGACTTCTACAATGAGCAGTTCTTC. Translation: CASSLPDFYNEQFF.